This T cell receptor (beta chain) was profiled in a study of tumor-infiltrating lymphocytes in primary liver carcinoma. Whole-study context: Samples yielded about 3.5 to 7.5 million productive TCRbeta reads, similar across tissue types. Study-level points and caveats: Tumors significantly exceeded blood in top-250-clone fraction (p = 0.039). Tumor region pairs showed greater overlap than either tumor-adjacent or tumor-blood pairs did.

As concerns this clonotype: Its antigen is undetermined.

Germline assignment: CDR1 LGHNA and CDR2 YSLEER. The trim removed 9 bases at V and 3 bases at J, leaving 10 bases unmatched. This CDR3 is built from 15 residues. Scientists recovered RNA and DNA together from approximately 20-30 mg of unsorted bulk tissue. Each individual tumor supplied samples from five separate regions. TCR beta cDNA came from about 470 ng total RNA, primed with a constant-region primer. TCR beta libraries came from three nested multiplex PCR rounds using slightly modified ARM-PCR. TRBV1-TRBV30 forward primers paired with a C-beta reverse primer were used in the first two PCR rounds, which ran roughly 9 cycles each. One entry per CDR3 protein results from TCRdb running MiXCR on the multiplex PCR reads. Altogether about 35,000 distinct CDR3 sequences are present, roughly 70% being singletons, with the ten largest covering 15% to 20%.

Material: liver tumor tissue from sampling region 4. Described subset: tumor region T4, right-lateral pole. This receptor was obtained from a man aged 35-49 years with primary liver carcinoma and hepatitis B virus infection. This rearrangement joins TRBV4-3 to TRBJ2-2; 7 nucleotides match TRBD2. DNA for the CDR3: TGCGCCAGTATGCAAGAAGCGGGACACACCGGGGAGCTGTTTTTT. It yields the protein CASMQEAGHTGELFF.